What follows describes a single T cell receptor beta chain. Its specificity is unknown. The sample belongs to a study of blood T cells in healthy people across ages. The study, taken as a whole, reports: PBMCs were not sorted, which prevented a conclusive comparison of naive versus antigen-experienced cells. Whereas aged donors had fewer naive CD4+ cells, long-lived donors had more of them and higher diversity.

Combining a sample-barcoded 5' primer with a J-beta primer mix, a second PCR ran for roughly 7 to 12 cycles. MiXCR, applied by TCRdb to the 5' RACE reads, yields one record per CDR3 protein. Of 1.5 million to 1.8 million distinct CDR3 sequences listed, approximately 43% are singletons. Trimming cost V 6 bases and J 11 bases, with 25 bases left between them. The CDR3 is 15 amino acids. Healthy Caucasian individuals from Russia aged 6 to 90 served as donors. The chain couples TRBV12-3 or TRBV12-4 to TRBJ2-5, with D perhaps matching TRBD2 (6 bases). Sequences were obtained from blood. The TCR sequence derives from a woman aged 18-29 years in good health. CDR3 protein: CASSQLRGSYNEQYF. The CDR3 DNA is TGTGCCAGCAGCCAATTGCGGGGCTCCTACAATGAGCAGTACTTC.